The 25 T cell receptor beta chains listed next were all sequenced from one sample in a study of blood T cell repertoires in COVID-19. Measured with immunoSEQ multiplex PCR; TCRdb has only the in-frame clones, and not every one. The table has some 190,000 clones, around 85% seen once. The specimen sequenced was peripheral blood. The receptors stem from a man of 80 years or more with COVID-19, enrolled during active disease.

The genes are TRBV28 and TRBJ1-2; D is possibly TRBD1 (5 bases). The CDR3 runs 14 residues. In germline, CDR1 is MDHEN, CDR2 SYDVKM. Trimming shortened V by 8 bases and J by 2 bases, and 15 bases separated the two germline ends. CDR3 nucleotide sequence: TGTGCCAGCCTCCCGACAGCTACAAACTATGGCTACACCTTC. It translates to CASLPTATNYGYTF.

The chain recombines TRBV7-8 with TRBJ1-1; D not resolved. This CDR3 region has 16 residues. The V end was cut by 5 bases, the J end by 5 bases, with 21 bases between. Germline CDR1 is SGHVS and CDR2 is FQNEAQ. DNA for the CDR3: TGTGCCAGCAGCCCCGATTCGGGCCCGGGAAGGACTGAAGCTTTCTTT. Its protein product is CASSPDSGPGRTEAFF.

The gene calls are TRBV2 and TRBJ1-3; D is unclear. Germline CDR1 reads SNHLY; CDR2 reads FYNNEI. V gave up 3 bases and J gave up 1 base, with 13 bases separating them. The CDR3 runs to 16 residues. CDR3 in DNA: TGTGCCAGCAGTGAGAACCCAGGAATTTCTGGAAACACCATATATTTT. Translated, it gives CASSENPGISGNTIYF.

The chain uses TRBV2 and TRBJ1-2; perhaps TRBD1 as D (6 bases). Germline CDR1 reads SNHLY; CDR2 reads FYNNEI. The CDR3 sequence is 13 residues long. V lost 6 bases, J lost 2 bases, and 10 bases lay in between. CDR3 amino acids: CASSVDSNYGYTF. CDR3 in DNA: TGTGCCAGCAGCGTGGACAGCAACTATGGCTACACCTTC.

The chain joins TRBV19 to TRBJ1-1; tentatively, D is TRBD1 (5 bases). Germline V CDR1 and CDR2: LNHDA, SQIVND (reference sequence). Trimming stripped 5 bases from V and 7 bases from J, with 14 bases between. This CDR3 comprises 13 residues. CDR3 amino acids: CASSLQGMGEAFF. The CDR3 DNA reads as TGTGCCAGTAGTCTCCAGGGAATGGGTGAAGCTTTCTTT.

The chain recombines TRBV9 with TRBJ1-2; D ambiguous. This CDR3 comprises 14 residues. From germline, CDR1 is SGDLS and CDR2 YYNGEE. Trimming stripped 4 bases from V and 4 bases from J, with 14 bases between. This chain's CDR3 is CASSPREDLYGYTF. The CDR3 DNA reads TGTGCCAGCAGCCCGCGGGAAGACCTCTATGGCTACACCTTC.

This chain uses TRBV5-1 with TRBJ1-4; D is possibly TRBD1 (5 bases). The germline V and J ends were trimmed by 0 bases and 5 bases, with 11 bases remaining between them. The CDR3 totals 15 residues. CDR1 and CDR2 from the germline V gene are SGHRS and YFSETQ. The CDR3 region is CASSLAAGRNEKLFF. Written as DNA, the CDR3 is TGCGCCAGCAGCTTGGCGGCAGGGAGGAATGAAAAACTGTTTTTT.

The chain employs TRBV18 and TRBJ2-4; 9 bases map to TRBD1. Germline values: CDR1 KGHSH, CDR2 LQKENI. There are 16 residues in the CDR3. V was pared by 5 bases and J by 4 bases, with 9 bases of the junction left unmatched. In nucleotides, the CDR3 is TGTGCCAGCTCATTATCCCCCGGGACAGGGAAAAACATTCAGTACTTC. As protein: CASSLSPGTGKNIQYF.

This rearrangement joins TRBV28 to TRBJ1-1; D remains unclear. Germline values: CDR1 MDHEN, CDR2 SYDVKM. The CDR3 has 16 amino acids. V lost 6 bases to trimming and J lost 2 bases, with 19 bases between them. The CDR3 loop is CASRPHPGDPNTEAFF. CDR3 sequence (DNA): TGTGCCAGCAGACCCCACCCCGGAGACCCAAACACTGAAGCTTTCTTT.

The V and J genes are TRBV11-2 and TRBJ2-7; D remains ambiguous. The germline V gene has CDR1 SGHAT and CDR2 FQNNGV. The ends were cut back, 2 bases at V and 3 bases at J, with 8 bases in the middle. The CDR3 is 13 residues long. In nucleotides, the CDR3 is TGTGCCAGCAGCTTAAACTCCGGCTACGAGCAGTACTTC. This sequence encodes CASSLNSGYEQYF. Full variable domain (rest looked up from reference TRBV11-2 and TRBJ2-7): EAGVAQSPRYKIIEKRQSVAFWCNPISGHATLYWYQQILGQGPKLLIQFQNNGVVDDSQLPKDRFSAERLKGVDSTLKIQPAKLEDSAVYLCASSLNSGYEQYFGPGTRLTVT.

The genes are TRBV18 and TRBJ1-2; 7 positions match TRBD1. The J segment lost 0 bases and the V segment lost 3 bases, leaving 10 bases of the junction unmatched. Germline-derived CDR1 and CDR2 are KGHSH and LQKENI. The CDR3 spans 17 residues. The CDR3 region is CASSPGQALLANYGYTF. In DNA, the CDR3 is TGTGCCAGCTCACCTGGACAGGCTCTCCTAGCTAACTATGGCTACACCTTC. The variable domain in full, with the rest retrieved from reference TRBV18 and TRBJ1-2, is NAGVMQNPRHLVRRRGQEARLRCSPMKGHSHVYWYRQLPEEGLKFMVYLQKENIIDESGMPKERFSAEFPKEGPSILRIQQVVRGDSAAYFCASSPGQALLANYGYTFGSGTRLTVV.

The chain couples TRBV2 to TRBJ1-4; D is uncertain. The V end was cut by 7 bases, the J end by 6 bases, with 12 bases between. The germline V gene has CDR1 SNHLY and CDR2 FYNNEI. CDR3 size: 13 residues. The CDR3 here is CASKDDGDEKLFF. The CDR3 coding sequence is TGTGCCAGCAAAGACGACGGGGATGAAAAACTGTTTTTT.

CDR3 in amino acids: CASSLRGPGWADGANVLTF. Here the CDR3 DNA reads TGTGCCAGCAGCTTGAGGGGGCCAGGGTGGGCTGATGGGGCCAACGTCCTGACTTTC. The rearrangement uses TRBV5-5 and TRBJ2-6; 7 bases are a match to TRBD1. The CDR3 has 19 residues. CDR1 is SGHKS, CDR2 YYEKEE, per germline (reference sequence). V trimming: 1 base; J trimming: 3 bases; junction bases outside the gene matches: 13.

J is TRBJ2-6 and V is TRBV4-3; 7 positions match TRBD2. The CDR3 extends over 16 amino acids. CDR1 is LGHNA, CDR2 YSLEER, per germline. Losses at the gene ends were 4 bases for V and 2 bases for J; bases not matched to a gene: 5. Here the CDR3 reads CASSRGGGPGANVLTF. In DNA form, the CDR3 reads TGCGCCAGCAGCCGGGGGGGAGGCCCTGGGGCCAACGTCCTGACTTTC.

This chain links TRBV4-1 with TRBJ2-7; D remains unclear. The CDR3 has 15 amino acids. V was trimmed by 1 base and J by 4 bases, leaving 14 bases between them. Germline-derived CDR1 and CDR2 are MGHRA and YSYEKL. The DNA for the CDR3 is TGCGCCAGCAGCCAAGGTGGCAGGTTGGATTACGAGCAGTACTTC. Its translation is CASSQGGRLDYEQYF.

This CDR3 is CASSVGHTGQGGSYGYTF. In nucleotides, the CDR3 is TGTGCCAGCAGCGTAGGACACACGGGGCAGGGAGGATCCTATGGCTACACCTTC. This chain connects TRBV9 to TRBJ1-2, with D perhaps matching TRBD1 (5 bases). The germline CDR1 and CDR2 sequences are SGDLS and YYNGEE. The CDR3 contains 18 residues. V shed 0 bases and J shed 4 bases, with 22 bases lying between them.

The CDR3: CASSLGEGYTEAFF. CDR3 bases: TGCGCCAGCAGCTTGGGGGAGGGGTACACTGAAGCTTTCTTT. V gene TRBV5-1 combines with J gene TRBJ1-1; D possibly corresponds to TRBD1 (5 bases). The V end lost 0 bases, the J end lost 3 bases, and 9 bases lay between the germline ends. The germline gives CDR1 SGHRS, CDR2 YFSETQ. The CDR3 loop spans 14 amino acids.

The gene calls are TRBV6-1 and TRBJ1-2, with D perhaps matching TRBD1 (5 bases). Germline V gene data show CDR1 as MNHNS and CDR2 as SASEGT. This CDR3 is 13 amino acids long. The V and J ends lost 3 bases and 6 bases respectively, with 11 bases between them. CDR3 protein: CASSEQGVDGYTF. CDR3 bases: TGTGCCAGCAGTGAGCAGGGTGTGGATGGCTACACCTTC.

J is TRBJ1-4 and V is TRBV19; D remains ambiguous. Trimming removed 3 bases at V and 4 bases at J, with 12 bases between. CDR3 size: 15 residues. Per germline, CDR1 LNHDA and CDR2 SQIVND (reference sequence). CDR3 in amino acids: CASSISGPLNEKLFF. The DNA for the CDR3 is TGTGCCAGTAGTATCTCAGGTCCTCTTAATGAAAAACTGTTTTTT.

The chain uses TRBV20-1 and TRBJ2-7, with 9 bases fitting TRBD1. CDR1 is DFQATT and CDR2 is SNEGSKA in the germline V gene (reference sequence). With 3 bases clipped from V and 3 bases from J, the junction kept 3 bases outside the gene matches. This CDR3 is 13 amino acids long. CDR3: CSASPDRGYEQYF. The DNA for the CDR3 is TGCAGTGCTAGTCCGGACAGGGGCTACGAGCAGTACTTC.

The gene calls are TRBV2 and TRBJ1-3; TRBD1 agrees at 7 bases. V was pared by 2 bases and J by 6 bases, with 10 bases of the junction left unmatched. Looked up from germline, CDR1 is SNHLY and CDR2 is FYNNEI. The CDR3 length is 16 residues. The CDR3 sequence: CASSENPSTGINTIYF. The CDR3 DNA is TGTGCCAGCAGTGAAAACCCCTCGACAGGGATAAACACCATATATTTT. The whole variable domain, filled in from reference TRBV2 and TRBJ1-3, reads EPEVTQTPSHQVTQMGQEVILRCVPISNHLYFYWYRQILGQKVEFLVSFYNNEISEKSEIFDDQFSVERPDGSNFTLKIRSTKLEDSAMYFCASSENPSTGINTIYFGEGSWLTVV.

The CDR3 DNA reads TGTGCCAGCAGTGAAGATGGGTGGGACAGGGGGGGCACCGGGGAGCTGTTTTTT. This codes for CASSEDGWDRGGTGELFF. This chain links TRBV6-1 with TRBJ2-2, with 11 bases that match TRBD1. CDR1 is MNHNS, CDR2 SASEGT, per germline. V was pared by 1 base and J by 4 bases, with 8 bases of the junction left unmatched. The CDR3 spans 18 residues.

The chain employs TRBV12-3 or TRBV12-4 and TRBJ1-1; D is unresolved. This CDR3 has 13 amino acids. Deletions cut 4 bases from V and 0 bases from J, with 6 bases between. CDR3 sequence reads: CASSYSLNTEAFF. The CDR3 DNA reads TGTGCCAGCAGTTATTCATTGAACACTGAAGCTTTCTTT.

A note on this clone: At one end, the junction sequence differs from germline, possibly due to a read error. The V call is TRBV7-2, the J call TRBJ2-2; D is possibly TRBD1 (5 bases). The CDR3 runs to 16 residues. The germline V gene has CDR1 SGHTA and CDR2 FQGNSA. The CDR3 sequence: CASSLDRIPNTGELFF. The CDR3 nucleotides are TGTGCCAGCAGCTTAGACAGGATCCCGAATACCGGGGAGCTGTTTTTT. The entire variable domain, with the rest obtained from reference TRBV7-2 and TRBJ2-2, is as follows: GAGVSQSPSNKVTEKGKDVELRCDPISGHTALYWYRQSLGQGLEFLIYFQGNSAPDKSGLPSDRFSAERTGGSVSTLTIQRTQQEDSAVYLCASSLDRIPNTGELFFGEGSRLTVL.

The rearrangement links TRBV7-2 to TRBJ2-7, with D possibly TRBD1 on 6 matching bases. The CDR3 spans 14 residues. V shed 5 bases and J shed 3 bases, with 14 bases lying between them. In germline, CDR1 is SGHTA, CDR2 FQGNSA. In nucleotides, the CDR3 is TGTGCCAGCAGCCCTCGGACAGCCCGCTACGAGCAGTACTTC. Residues: CASSPRTARYEQYF.